Listed below are T cell receptor beta chains from one sample, sequenced in a study of CD8+ T cells in alopecia areata. Here immunoSEQ multiplex PCR was the method, and the copy in TCRdb shows in-frame clones only, minus some. The sample holds approximately 180,000 clones, roughly 65% seen once. Material: CD4+ T cells sorted from blood, obtained at week 0. Source of these receptors: a human donor with alopecia areata. The CDR3 runs from the conserved cysteine through the conserved F or W. D genes are given only for firm matches.

d_call j_call v_call cdr3_aa
. TRBJ2-1 TRBV29-1 CSGGMDEQFF
TRBD2 TRBJ2-3 TRBV15 CATRDGSGGFRTDTQYF
. TRBJ2-4 TRBV6-5 CASSPRVPNIQYF
. TRBJ2-1 TRBV7-3 CASSRPGTNNEQFF
. TRBJ1-1 TRBV29-1 CSVLGQLNTEAFF
. TRBJ1-1 TRBV6-5 CASKREDWAFF
TRBD2 TRBJ2-3 TRBV7-2 CASSLGVAGGTDTQYF
TRBD1 TRBJ1-1 TRBV7-2 CASSLERGRGHIGTEAFF
TRBD1 TRBJ2-7 TRBV30 CAWSKGGGYEQYF
TRBD1 TRBJ1-6 TRBV30 CAWSQGDYNSPLHF
. TRBJ1-5 TRBV15 CATSRDTDPQHF
. TRBJ1-2 TRBV4-3 CASSQDSPGGDYGYTF
. TRBJ1-2 TRBV30 CAWGVQNYGYTF
. TRBJ1-5 TRBV30 CAWSPGDVEPQHF
. TRBJ1-2 TRBV7-9 CASTLSGSGYTF
. TRBJ2-3 TRBV5-1 CASSLGGDGTQYF
. TRBJ1-1 TRBV30 CAWSHGQTNTEAFF
. TRBJ2-7 TRBV29-1 CSVGGTGTYEQYF
. TRBJ1-1 TRBV19 CASSPYMNTEAFF
. TRBJ1-1 TRBV29-1 CSVENRVRNTEAFF
. TRBJ2-1 TRBV14 CASSFKGTRFF
TRBD1 TRBJ1-2 TRBV9 CASSVDPGQALGYTF
. TRBJ1-1 TRBV30 CAWRARGNTEAFF
. TRBJ1-6 TRBV7-3 CASSLTGDNSPLHF
. TRBJ1-6 TRBV30 CAWRAISGLPLHF
. TRBJ2-7 TRBV9 CASSVARDTREGQYF
. TRBJ2-7 TRBV19 CASSIGSYEQYF
. TRBJ2-6 TRBV9 CASSVVSGGLTFSGANVLTF
TRBD1 TRBJ1-1 TRBV11-2 CASSKGQGLTEAFF
. TRBJ2-6 TRBV5-6 CASSLYSSSGANVLTF
TRBD1 TRBJ2-1 TRBV7-2 CASSLAATTGETEFF
. TRBJ2-1 TRBV4-1 CASSQGRPGNEQFF
. TRBJ1-4 TRBV30 CAWSDRTDRVNEKLFF
TRBD1 TRBJ2-1 TRBV29-1 CSVEQGAYNEQFF
. TRBJ2-1 TRBV5-1 CASTSNTGNNEQFF
. TRBJ2-3 TRBV6-6 CASSYSISDTQYF
. TRBJ1-1 TRBV11-1 CASSLGSRAGEAFF
. TRBJ1-2 TRBV30 CARGRWPGLDGYTF
. TRBJ1-1 TRBV7-2 CASSRDGNTEAFF
. TRBJ2-3 TRBV9 CASSVYELTDTQYF
. TRBJ1-1 TRBV5-1 CASSWDVNTEAFF
TRBD2 TRBJ2-1 TRBV5-1 CASSLTSGSYNEQFF
TRBD2 TRBJ2-2 TRBV7-9 CASSHRTSGGSNTGELFF
. TRBJ2-2 TRBV30 CACTPANTGELFF
. TRBJ2-2 TRBV7-6 CASSGSTGGLGELFF
TRBD2 TRBJ2-1 TRBV30 CAWCSGTSGVEQFF
. TRBJ1-6 TRBV28 CAEQSSYNSPLHF
. TRBJ2-5 TRBV2 CASSEAVRETQYF
. TRBJ1-2 TRBV9 CASSVDMSAYGYTF
. TRBJ2-7 TRBV29-1 CSATGYYEQYF
TRBD1 TRBJ1-2 TRBV5-1 CASSLVTGSYGYTF
. TRBJ1-2 TRBV6-6 CASSYSSHYGYTF
. TRBJ2-3 TRBV4-3 CASSHAGAADTQYF
. TRBJ2-7 TRBV10-3 CAISESYGTDEQYF
. TRBJ2-3 TRBV25-1 CASSRLGDTQYF
. TRBJ1-2 TRBV6-6 CASSYRESDGYTF
TRBD1 TRBJ2-6 TRBV9 CASSLGTGDWANVLTF
. TRBJ2-5 TRBV7-9 CANDGGIETQYF